The clone carrying this TCR beta chain appeared a few times. Antigen: not known. This sample was included in a study of cytomegalovirus exposure and HLA in healthy donors. The study's findings and limits: Only CMV serostatus was available as immune exposure information. Most TCR beta V segments were productive about 87% or about 30% of the time in an earlier analysis. Common viral pathogens seemed to be connected with several of the most significant clusters, according to a later analysis.

This CDR3 spans 16 amino acids. Germline V gives CDR1 SGHVS, CDR2 FQNEAQ. J was trimmed by 7 bases and V by 4 bases; bases with no gene match: 13. The PCR was carried out with 60 Vbeta primers and 13 Jbeta primers. Authors' data handling: As a later analysis found, there were 80 million to 90 million unique TCR beta chains, of which around 9.9 million were shared. TCRdb's table, derived via immunoSEQ multiplex PCR, lists solely in-frame clones and lacks some. From that table come the V and J calls and clone size; the DNA was used to work out D and trimming. Of over 200,000 clones listed, around 80% are singletons.

What was sequenced was PBMCs. The sequence was obtained from a woman aged 40 to 55 in good health and CMV-seropositive. This chain connects TRBV7-8 to TRBJ2-5; the match to TRBD2 covers 9 bases. CDR3 loop: CASSSGGSGGLRTQYF. Here the CDR3 DNA reads TGTGCCAGCAGCTCCGGTGGTAGCGGGGGTCTTCGGACCCAGTACTTC.